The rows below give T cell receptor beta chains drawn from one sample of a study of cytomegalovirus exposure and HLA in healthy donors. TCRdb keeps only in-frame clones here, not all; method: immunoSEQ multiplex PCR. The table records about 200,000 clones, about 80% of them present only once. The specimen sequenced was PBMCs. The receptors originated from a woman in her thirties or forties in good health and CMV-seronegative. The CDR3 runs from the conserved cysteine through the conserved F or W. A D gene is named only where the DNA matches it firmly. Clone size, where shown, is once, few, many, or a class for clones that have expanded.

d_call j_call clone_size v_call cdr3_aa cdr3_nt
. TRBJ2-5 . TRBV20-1 CSAVQETQYF TGCAGTGCCGTCCAAGAGACCCAGTACTTC
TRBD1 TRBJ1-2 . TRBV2 CASSFEDRAVAGYTF TGTGCCAGCAGTTTTGAAGACAGGGCTGTTGCTGGCTACACCTTC
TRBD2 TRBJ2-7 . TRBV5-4 CASSPQRAGTYEQYF TGTGCCAGCAGCCCCCAGCGAGCGGGAACATACGAGCAGTACTTC
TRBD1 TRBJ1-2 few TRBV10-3 CAISTQGDYGYTF TGTGCCATCAGTACACAGGGGGACTATGGCTACACCTTC
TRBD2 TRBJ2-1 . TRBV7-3 CASSQGLITHEQFF TGTGCCAGCAGCCAGGGACTAATCACGCATGAGCAGTTCTTC
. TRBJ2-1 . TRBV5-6 CASSPAKRGLFYNEQFF TGTGCCAGCAGCCCGGCTAAACGCGGACTATTCTACAATGAGCAGTTCTTC
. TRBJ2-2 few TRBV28 CASKNPERNTGELFF TGTGCCAGCAAAAACCCGGAGAGGAACACCGGGGAGCTGTTTTTT
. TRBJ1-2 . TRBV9 CASSVDSLNYGYTF TGTGCCAGCAGCGTGGACAGCCTTAACTATGGCTACACCTTC
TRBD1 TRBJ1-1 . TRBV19 CASSSDRGVAEAFF TGTGCCAGTAGTTCTGACAGGGGGGTGGCTGAAGCTTTCTTT
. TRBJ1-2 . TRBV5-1 CASSLGGDGYTF TGCGCCAGCAGCTTGGGGGGCGATGGCTACACCTTC
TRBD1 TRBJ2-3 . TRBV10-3 CAIKDREDTQYF TGTGCCATCAAGGACAGGGAGGATACGCAGTATTTT
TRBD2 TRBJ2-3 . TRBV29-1 CSVHTSGTDTQYF TGCAGCGTTCATACTAGCGGAACAGATACGCAGTATTTT
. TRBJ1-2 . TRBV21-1 CASSRLRGNWYGYTF TGTGCCAGCAGCCGCCTCAGGGGAAACTGGTATGGCTACACCTTC
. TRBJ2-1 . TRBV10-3 CAISESAGTYNEQFF TGTGCCATCAGTGAGTCGGCAGGGACCTACAATGAGCAGTTCTTC
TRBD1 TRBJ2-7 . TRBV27 CASSLRGTEDEQYF TGTGCCAGCAGTTTGAGGGGGACAGAGGACGAGCAGTACTTC
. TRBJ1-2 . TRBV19 CASTVWGGLDYGYTF TGTGCCAGTACAGTGTGGGGGGGCTTGGACTATGGCTACACCTTC
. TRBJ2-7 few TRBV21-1 CASSKLRRVQGGSYEQYF TGTGCCAGCAGCAAATTGCGCCGGGTACAGGGGGGCTCCTACGAGCAGTACTTC
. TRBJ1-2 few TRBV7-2 CASRPTTDYGYTF TGTGCCAGCAGGCCGACGACAGACTATGGCTACACCTTC
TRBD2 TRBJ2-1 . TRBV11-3 CASSLGGRIPNEQFF TGTGCCAGCAGCTTGGGCGGGAGGATCCCCAATGAGCAGTTCTTC